This T cell receptor (beta chain) appears in the sequencing data of a study of blood T cell repertoires in COVID-19 (dated by TCRdb to the early 2020s). In the study overall: Collaborator samples came from the United States, Italy and Spain and covered acute and convalescent phases of COVID-19. The dataset comprised deeply sampled blood TCRbeta repertoires from subjects exposed to, actively infected with, or recovered from COVID-19. Where HLA class I and class II types were available, the types were taken from metadata supplied by the sample provider, not from assay-based typing. The material from the prospective study consisted of cDNA or gDNA derived from T cells, B-cell-depleted T cells, or PBMCs. A freely available public database, intended as a resource for researchers studying the immune response to SARS-CoV-2, is where the repertoires were released. Sample metadata almost always included a de-identified subject ID, COVID-19 status, age in years and sex. The samples were drawn from the first 160 participants of the ongoing ImmuneRACE study and from 950 to 1,500 subjects provided by 6 global collaborators.

This clone was observed once. Its antigen specificity is not known. Base qualities are missing; no much larger clone stands one base away. TCRbeta CDR3 regions were amplified from genomic DNA using the immunoSEQ Assay, a bias-controlled multiplex PCR. The source study handled its data this way. Nucleated cell counts per sample were estimated from amplification of reference gene primers within the assay. To quantify the absolute abundance of each unique TCRbeta CDR3 rearrangement, sequence reads were collapsed and filtered. For each sample, productive Simpson clonality was calculated by taking the square root of Simpson's diversity index across productive rearrangements. The table comes from immuneACCESS by way of TCRdb, which keeps in-frame sequences with V and J called. Part of the clones is missing from these tables; in studies checked, under half for an unresolved V gene and the rest for unknown reasons. D and trimming come from the DNA, and the V and J calls and clone size come from that table. The sample table lists 250,000 to 400,000 clones, roughly 90% of them with a count of one. 2.9% of the sample is in the top ten clones.

Compared with germline, V lacks 6 bases and J lacks 12 bases; bases without a gene match: 3. According to the germline V gene, CDR1 reads SGHTA and CDR2 reads FQGNSA. Including the terminal cysteine and phenylalanine, the CDR3 comprises 11 residues. The sequence is cut down to CDR3 DNA, 33 bases in frame from base 1. In Seattle, one collaborating source enrolled patients while the infection was active and tracked those patients longitudinally over the course of disease. Collaborating institutions collected whole blood in K2EDTA tubes following their own protocols. For TCRbeta analysis, collaborator samples were shipped as frozen whole blood, as isolated PBMCs, or as DNA extracted from either sample type. Study-level results and caveats: Clinical and demographic metadata were provided uncurated, with the amount varying by source and participant.

The sequencing input was peripheral blood. This sequence originates from a woman aged 30 to 39 with COVID-19, enrolled during active disease. The receptor chain draws on TRBV7-2 and TRBJ2-1, with TRBD2 matching 9 junction bases. CDR3 loop: CASSAGGGQFF. The DNA reads as follows: TGTGCCAGCAGTGCGGGAGGGGGGCAGTTCTTC.